This entry is about one T cell receptor beta chain. One entry per CDR3 protein results from TCRdb running MiXCR on the 5' RACE reads. The sample holds under 350,000 distinct CDR3 sequences, 15% to 20% seen once. These data are taken from a study of T-cell memory formation after mild COVID-19. The CDR3 has 14 amino acids. V was shortened by 5 bases and J by 4 bases, with 14 bases between the two germline ends. In germline, CDR1 is MNHEY, CDR2 SVGEGT. The chain carries TRBV6-2 or TRBV6-3 and TRBJ2-5; no clear D. The TCR originated in a man aged 18 to 29 who had mild COVID-19 (a few samples of this study predate the infection). Cell type and time point are not known. Input material: PBMCs or a T cell subset sorted from them (not recorded which). Here the CDR3 DNA reads TGTGCCAGCAGTATAAGGGCGTCCCCAGAGACCCAGTACTTC. Translated: CASSIRASPETQYF.